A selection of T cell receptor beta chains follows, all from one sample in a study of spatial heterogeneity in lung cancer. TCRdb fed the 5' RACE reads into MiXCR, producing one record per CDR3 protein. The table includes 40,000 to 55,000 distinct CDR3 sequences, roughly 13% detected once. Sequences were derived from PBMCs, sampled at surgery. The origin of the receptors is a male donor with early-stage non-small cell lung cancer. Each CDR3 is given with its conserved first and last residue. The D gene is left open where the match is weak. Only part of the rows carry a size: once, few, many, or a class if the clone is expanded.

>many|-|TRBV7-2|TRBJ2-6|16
TGTGCCAGCAGCTTAGAGGCGGGCTCTGGGGCCAACGTCCTGACTTTC
CASSLEAGSGANVLTF
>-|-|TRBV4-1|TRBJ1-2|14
TGCGCCAGCAGCCAAGGAGGGGGGGCCGGTGGCTACACCTTC
CASSQGGGAGGYTF
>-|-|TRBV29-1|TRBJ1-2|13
TGCAGCGTCGACACCCCCGGGGACTATGGCTACACCTTC
CSVDTPGDYGYTF
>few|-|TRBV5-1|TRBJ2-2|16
TGCGCCAGCAGCCCCCCTACAGGGACGAACACCGGGGAGCTGTTTTTT
CASSPPTGTNTGELFF
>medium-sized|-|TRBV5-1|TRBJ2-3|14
TGCGCCAGCAGCTCCGTTACTAGCACAGATACGCAGTATTTT
CASSSVTSTDTQYF
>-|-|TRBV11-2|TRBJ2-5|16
TGTGTCAGCAGCCCACTAGAGGGGGTCCCCCAAGAGACCCAGTACTTC
CVSSPLEGVPQETQYF
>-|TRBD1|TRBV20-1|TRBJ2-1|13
TGCAGTGTCGGACAGGGGGCCAGCAATGAGCAGTTCTTC
CSVGQGASNEQFF
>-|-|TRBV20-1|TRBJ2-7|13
TGCAGTGGAGGGCGGCTAGCAGTACCCGAGCAGTACTTC
CSGGRLAVPEQYF
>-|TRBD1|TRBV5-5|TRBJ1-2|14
TGTGCCAGCAGCCCGGCGGGACAGAGCTATGGCTACACCTTC
CASSPAGQSYGYTF
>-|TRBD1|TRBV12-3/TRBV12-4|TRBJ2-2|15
TGTGCCAGCAGAAGGGACAGGGGAGGCACCGGGGAGCTGTTTTTT
CASRRDRGGTGELFF
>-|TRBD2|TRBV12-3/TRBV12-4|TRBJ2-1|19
TGTGCCAGCAGCCGAGGACTAGCGGGGGGGCCAAGCTCCTACAATGAGCAGTTCTTC
CASSRGLAGGPSSYNEQFF
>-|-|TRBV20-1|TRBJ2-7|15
TGCAGTGCTAGAGCAGGGGGGGGCAGGGCCTACGAGCAGTACTTC
CSARAGGGRAYEQYF
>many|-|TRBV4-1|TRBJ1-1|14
TGCGCCAGCAGCCGAGGGTCTGGGAACACTGAAGCTTTCTTT
CASSRGSGNTEAFF
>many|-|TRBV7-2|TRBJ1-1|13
TGTGCCAGCAGCTTAGTAGGGTTTGCTGAAGCTTTCTTT
CASSLVGFAEAFF
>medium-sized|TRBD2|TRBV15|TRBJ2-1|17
TGTGCCACCAGCGGCTTTGGTAGCGGGAGCTCCTACAATGAGCAGTTCTTC
CATSGFGSGSSYNEQFF
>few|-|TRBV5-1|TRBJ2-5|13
TGCGCCAGCAGCTTGGCCCGGGAAGAGACCCAGTACTTC
CASSLAREETQYF
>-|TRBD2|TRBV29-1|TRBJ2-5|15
TGCAGCGTTGCACCGGGAAGCGGGGGGGAAGAGACCCAGTACTTC
CSVAPGSGGEETQYF
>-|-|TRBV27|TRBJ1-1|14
TGTGCCAGCAGTTTGAGGGCGGGGGGTACTGAAGCTTTCTTT
CASSLRAGGTEAFF
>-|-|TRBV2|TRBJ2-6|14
TGTGCCAGCATAGGTACCGCTGGGGCCAACGTCCTGACTTTC
CASIGTAGANVLTF
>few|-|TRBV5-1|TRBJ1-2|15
TGCGCCAGCAGCTTGGCCGGCAGGGATGGAAATGGCTACACCTTC
CASSLAGRDGNGYTF
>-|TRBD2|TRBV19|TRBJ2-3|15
TGTGCCAGTAGTTTATCCGGGACTACCACAGATACGCAGTATTTT
CASSLSGTTTDTQYF
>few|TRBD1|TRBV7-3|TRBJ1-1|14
TGTGCCAGCAGCGCACAGGGGGCTCCCACTGAAGCTTTCTTT
CASSAQGAPTEAFF
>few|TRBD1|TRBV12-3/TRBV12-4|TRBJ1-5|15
TGTGCCAGCAGTAGGGACAGGCCAGCGCGGCAGCCCCAGCATTTT
CASSRDRPARQPQHF
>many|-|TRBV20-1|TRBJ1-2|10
TGCAGTGCTAGGGATTATGGCTACACCTTC
CSARDYGYTF
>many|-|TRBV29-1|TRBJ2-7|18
TGCAGCGTGACCCGGGACAGCCGTCGGGAGTGGGCTAGACACGAGCAGTACTTC
CSVTRDSRREWARHEQYF
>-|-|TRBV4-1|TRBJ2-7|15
TGCGCCAGCAGCCAAGATTTAGCTTCGCCCTACGAGCAGTACTTC
CASSQDLASPYEQYF
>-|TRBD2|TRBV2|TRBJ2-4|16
TGTGCCAGCAGTGGCCCCGGACTAGCGGGAGGAAACATTCAGTACTTC
CASSGPGLAGGNIQYF
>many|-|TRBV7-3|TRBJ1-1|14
TGTGCCAGCAGCTTACTTTCAAGAAGCACTGAAGCTTTCTTT
CASSLLSRSTEAFF